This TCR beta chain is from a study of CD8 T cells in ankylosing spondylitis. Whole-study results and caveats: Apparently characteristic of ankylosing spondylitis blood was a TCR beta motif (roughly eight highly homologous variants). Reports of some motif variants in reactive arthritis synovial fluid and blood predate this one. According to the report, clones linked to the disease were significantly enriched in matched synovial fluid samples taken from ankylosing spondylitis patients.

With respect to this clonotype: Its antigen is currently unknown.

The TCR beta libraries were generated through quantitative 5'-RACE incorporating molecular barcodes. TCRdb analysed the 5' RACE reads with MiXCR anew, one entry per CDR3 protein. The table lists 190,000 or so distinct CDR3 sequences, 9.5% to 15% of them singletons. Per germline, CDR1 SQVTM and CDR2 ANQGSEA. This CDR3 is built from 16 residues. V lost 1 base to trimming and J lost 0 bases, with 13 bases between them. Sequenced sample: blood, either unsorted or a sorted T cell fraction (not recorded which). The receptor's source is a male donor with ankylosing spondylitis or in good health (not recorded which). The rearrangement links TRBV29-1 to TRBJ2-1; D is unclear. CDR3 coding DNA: TGCAGCGTTGAAGGGCAAGAACTAAACTCCTACAATGAGCAGTTCTTC. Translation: CSVEGQELNSYNEQFF.